The clone carrying this T cell receptor (beta chain) was seen a few times. Its antigen is unidentified. This specimen comes from a study of identical twins. Study-wide findings and caveats: In cord blood, abundant beta clonotypes had fewer insertions; memory showed no trend. There was an excess of low generation probability in the out-of-frame alpha sequences that twins shared. Findings came from cross-sectional statistics, without long-term follow-up of donors.

Unique molecular identifiers were present on the cDNA, which also gained a universal primer site by template switching. MiXCR, applied by TCRdb to the 5' RACE reads, yields one record per CDR3 protein. The sample records a few hundred thousand distinct CDR3 sequences, about 13% being singletons. The data also belong to a second study, concerning yellow fever vaccine responses in identical twins.

This TCR was sampled from a woman between 18 and 29 years old in good health. Sequences were obtained from CD4+ T cells sorted from blood.

The CDR3 DNA reads TGTGCCAGCAGTCGGAGGGACAGGGGGGTACAAGAGACCCAGTACTTC. Amino acid sequence: CASSRRDRGVQETQYF. The chain couples TRBV28 to TRBJ2-5; 11 bases are shared with TRBD1. The ends lost 5 bases at V and 2 bases at J; junction bases unmatched: 7. Germline CDR1 reads MDHEN; CDR2 reads SYDVKM. The CDR3 is 16 residues long.